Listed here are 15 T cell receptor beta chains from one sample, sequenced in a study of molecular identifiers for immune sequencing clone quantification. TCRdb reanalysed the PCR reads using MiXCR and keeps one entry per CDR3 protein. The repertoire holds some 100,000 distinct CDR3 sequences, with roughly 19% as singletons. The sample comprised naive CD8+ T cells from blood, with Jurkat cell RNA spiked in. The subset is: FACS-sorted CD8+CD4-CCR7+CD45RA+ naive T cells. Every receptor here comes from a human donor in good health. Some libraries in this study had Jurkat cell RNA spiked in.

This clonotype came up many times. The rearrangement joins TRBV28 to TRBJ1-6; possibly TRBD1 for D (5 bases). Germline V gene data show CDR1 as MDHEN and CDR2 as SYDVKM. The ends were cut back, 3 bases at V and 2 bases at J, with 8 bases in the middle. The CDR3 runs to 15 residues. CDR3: CASSLGVTYNSPLHF. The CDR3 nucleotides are TGTGCCAGCAGTTTGGGGGTAACCTATAATTCACCCCTCCACTTT.

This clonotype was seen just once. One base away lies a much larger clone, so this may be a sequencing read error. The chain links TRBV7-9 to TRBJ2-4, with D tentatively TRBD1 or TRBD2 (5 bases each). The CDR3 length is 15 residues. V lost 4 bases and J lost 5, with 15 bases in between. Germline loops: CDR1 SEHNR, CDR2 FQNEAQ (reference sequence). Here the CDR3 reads CASSSSAGRENIQYF. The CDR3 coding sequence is TGTGCCAGCAGCTCGTCGGCAGGGAGAGAAAACATTCAGTACTTC.

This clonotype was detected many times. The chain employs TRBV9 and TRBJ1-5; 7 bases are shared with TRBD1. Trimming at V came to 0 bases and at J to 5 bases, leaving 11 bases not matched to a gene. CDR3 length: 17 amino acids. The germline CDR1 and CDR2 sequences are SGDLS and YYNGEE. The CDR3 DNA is TGTGCCAGCAGCGTAGCGTGGGCCCCAGGGGGTGATCAGCCCCAGCATTTT. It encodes CASSVAWAPGGDQPQHF.

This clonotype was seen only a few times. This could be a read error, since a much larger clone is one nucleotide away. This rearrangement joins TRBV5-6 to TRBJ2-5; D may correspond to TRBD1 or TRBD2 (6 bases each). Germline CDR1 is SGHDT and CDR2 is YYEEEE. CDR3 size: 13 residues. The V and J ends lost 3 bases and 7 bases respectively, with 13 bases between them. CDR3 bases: TGTGCCAGCAGCTGGGGGGCGTCAGGGACCCAGTACTTC. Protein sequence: CASSWGASGTQYF.

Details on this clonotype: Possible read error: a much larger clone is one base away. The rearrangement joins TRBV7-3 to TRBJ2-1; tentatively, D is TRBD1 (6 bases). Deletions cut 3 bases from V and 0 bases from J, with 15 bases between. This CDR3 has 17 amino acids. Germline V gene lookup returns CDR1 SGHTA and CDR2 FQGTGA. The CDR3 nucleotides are TGTGCCAGCAGCTTTGGTCCAGGGGCGGGCTCCTACAATGAGCAGTTCTTC. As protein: CASSFGPGAGSYNEQFF.

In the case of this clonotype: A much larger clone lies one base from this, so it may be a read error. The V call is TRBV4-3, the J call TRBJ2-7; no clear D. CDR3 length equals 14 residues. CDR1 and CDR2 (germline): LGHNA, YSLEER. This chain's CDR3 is CASSQGVQSYEQHF. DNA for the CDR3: TGCGCCAGCAGCCAAGGGGTGCAGTCCTACGAGCAGCACTTC.

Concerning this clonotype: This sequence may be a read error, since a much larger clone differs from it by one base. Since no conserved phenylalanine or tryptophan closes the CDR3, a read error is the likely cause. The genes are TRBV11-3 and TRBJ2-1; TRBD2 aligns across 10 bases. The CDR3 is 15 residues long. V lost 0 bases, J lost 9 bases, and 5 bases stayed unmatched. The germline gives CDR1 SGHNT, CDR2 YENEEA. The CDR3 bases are TGTGCCAGCAGCTTAGAGCCGGGACTAGCGAGTGAGCAGTTCTAC. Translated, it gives CASSLEPGLASEQFY.

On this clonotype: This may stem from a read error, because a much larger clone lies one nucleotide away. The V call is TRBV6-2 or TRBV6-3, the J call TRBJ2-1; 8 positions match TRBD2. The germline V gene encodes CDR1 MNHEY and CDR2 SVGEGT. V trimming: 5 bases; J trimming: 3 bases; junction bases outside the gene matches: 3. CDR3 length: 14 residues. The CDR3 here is CASSHRGGYNEQFF. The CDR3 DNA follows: TGTGCCAGCAGTCATCGGGGGGGCTACAATGAGCAGTTCTTC.

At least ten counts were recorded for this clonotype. The CDR3 is CASSSGELYEQYF. The CDR3 nucleotides are TGTGCCAGCAGCTCCGGAGAGCTCTACGAGCAGTACTTC. The rearrangement links TRBV5-4 to TRBJ2-7; D call uncertain. This CDR3 contains 13 residues. Per germline, CDR1 SGHNT and CDR2 YYREEE (reference sequence). The V end was cut by 3 bases, the J end by 3 bases, with 10 bases between.

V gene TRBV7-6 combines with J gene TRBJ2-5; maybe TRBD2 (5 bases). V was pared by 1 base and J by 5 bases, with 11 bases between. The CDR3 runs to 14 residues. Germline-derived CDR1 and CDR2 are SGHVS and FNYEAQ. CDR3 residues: CASSLGGGGETQYF. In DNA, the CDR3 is TGTGCCAGCAGCTTAGGTGGCGGCGGGGAGACCCAGTACTTC.

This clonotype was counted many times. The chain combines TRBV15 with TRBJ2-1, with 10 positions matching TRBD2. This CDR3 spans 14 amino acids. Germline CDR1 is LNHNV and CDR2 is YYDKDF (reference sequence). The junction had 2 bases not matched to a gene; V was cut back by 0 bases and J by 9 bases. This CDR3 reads CATSRDLAGGEQFF. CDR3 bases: TGTGCCACCAGCAGAGATTTAGCGGGGGGTGAGCAGTTCTTC.

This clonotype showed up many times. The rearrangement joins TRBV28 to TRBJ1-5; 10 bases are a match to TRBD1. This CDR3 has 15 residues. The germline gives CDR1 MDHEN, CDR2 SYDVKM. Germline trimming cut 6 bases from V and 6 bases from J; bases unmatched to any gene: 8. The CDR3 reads CASSQPDRGLQPQHF. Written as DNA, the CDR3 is TGTGCCAGCAGCCAACCCGACAGGGGGCTTCAGCCCCAGCATTTT.

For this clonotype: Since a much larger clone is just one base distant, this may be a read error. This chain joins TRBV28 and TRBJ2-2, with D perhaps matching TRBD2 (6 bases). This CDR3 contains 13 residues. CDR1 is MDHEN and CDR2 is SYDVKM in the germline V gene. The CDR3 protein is CASRPGGTGKLFF. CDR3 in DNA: TGTGCCAGCCGCCCCGGAGGGACCGGGAAGCTGTTTTTT.

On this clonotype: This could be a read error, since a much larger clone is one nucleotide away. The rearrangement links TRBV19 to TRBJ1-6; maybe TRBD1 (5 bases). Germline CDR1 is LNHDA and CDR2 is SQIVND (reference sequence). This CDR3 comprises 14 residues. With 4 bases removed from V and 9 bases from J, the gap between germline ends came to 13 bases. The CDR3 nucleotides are TGTGCCAGTAGTAGACGGGGGGTTTTTTCACCCCTCCACTTT. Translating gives CASSRRGVFSPLHF.

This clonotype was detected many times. The chain's CDR3 is CATSRGELNTGELFF. The CDR3 DNA follows: TGTGCCACCAGCAGGGGTGAACTGAACACCGGGGAGCTGTTTTTT. The V call is TRBV15, the J call TRBJ2-2; D gene ambiguous. The CDR3 sequence is 15 residues long. CDR1 is LNHNV and CDR2 is YYDKDF in the germline V gene (reference sequence). Trimming removed 3 bases from V and 1 base from J, with 9 bases in between.